The rows below give T cell receptor beta chains drawn from one sample of a study of beta chain features in type 1 diabetes. The method was immunoSEQ multiplex PCR; TCRdb's version includes in-frame clones alone and lacks a portion of them. The profile covers tens of thousands of clones, with roughly 30% appearing a single time and roughly 0.44% taken by the ten largest. Sequenced material: stem cell memory CD4+ T cells from blood. These receptors all stem from a woman in her late teens or twenties in good health. CDR3s include the opening cysteine and the closing phenylalanine or tryptophan. Fields, in order: clone size, J gene, V gene, D gene, CDR3 protein, CDR3 DNA. The D gene is left open where the match is weak. The size entry is marked missing in some rows and otherwise reads once, few, many or a size class.

clone_size: few
j_call: TRBJ1-3
v_call: TRBV18
d_call: TRBD1
cdr3_aa: CASSPGQGSGNTIYF
cdr3_nt: TGTGCCAGCTCACCTGGACAGGGTTCTGGAAACACCATATATTTT

clone_size: few
j_call: TRBJ1-1
v_call: TRBV7-9
d_call: NA
cdr3_aa: CASTFAGGEGTEAFF
cdr3_nt: TGTGCCAGCACCTTTGCCGGGGGGGAGGGTACTGAAGCTTTCTTT

clone_size: few
j_call: TRBJ2-5
v_call: TRBV19
d_call: NA
cdr3_aa: CASSSPRETQYF
cdr3_nt: TGTGCCAGTAGTTCCCCCCGTGAGACCCAGTACTTC

clone_size: few
j_call: TRBJ2-1
v_call: TRBV7-9
d_call: NA
cdr3_aa: CASSLSGYNEQFF
cdr3_nt: TGTGCCAGCAGCTTATCAGGCTACAATGAGCAGTTCTTC

clone_size: few
j_call: TRBJ2-5
v_call: TRBV5-1
d_call: TRBD2
cdr3_aa: CASSLRTSGQETQYF
cdr3_nt: TGCGCCAGCAGCTTGAGGACTAGCGGCCAAGAGACCCAGTACTTC

clone_size: NA
j_call: TRBJ2-5
v_call: TRBV6-6
d_call: TRBD1
cdr3_aa: CASSYGGQEETQYF
cdr3_nt: TGTGCCAGCAGTTACGGGGGACAGGAAGAGACCCAGTACTTC

clone_size: NA
j_call: TRBJ2-1
v_call: TRBV4-2
d_call: TRBD2
cdr3_aa: CASSQGTRDIGEQFF
cdr3_nt: TGTGCCAGCAGCCAAGGGACTAGAGACATCGGTGAGCAGTTCTTC

clone_size: many
j_call: TRBJ2-1
v_call: TRBV2
d_call: TRBD2
cdr3_aa: CASKAGEINEQFF
cdr3_nt: TGTGCCAGCAAAGCGGGAGAGATAAATGAGCAGTTCTTC

clone_size: NA
j_call: TRBJ1-1
v_call: TRBV2
d_call: NA
cdr3_aa: CASSGNRNTEAFF
cdr3_nt: TGTGCCAGCAGTGGTAACAGGAACACTGAAGCTTTCTTT

clone_size: few
j_call: TRBJ1-5
v_call: TRBV28
d_call: NA
cdr3_aa: CASRQSNQPQHF
cdr3_nt: TGTGCCAGCAGGCAGAGCAATCAGCCCCAGCATTTT

clone_size: few
j_call: TRBJ1-1
v_call: TRBV25-1
d_call: NA
cdr3_aa: CASSEWGPGRVTEAFF
cdr3_nt: TGTGCCAGCAGTGAATGGGGGCCAGGAAGAGTCACTGAAGCTTTCTTT

clone_size: NA
j_call: TRBJ2-7
v_call: TRBV18
d_call: TRBD1
cdr3_aa: CASSPKGQSCEQYF
cdr3_nt: TGTGCCAGCTCACCCAAGGGACAGTCCTGCGAGCAGTACTTC

clone_size: NA
j_call: TRBJ2-4
v_call: TRBV11-2
d_call: NA
cdr3_aa: CASSQGRENIQYF
cdr3_nt: TGTGCCAGCAGCCAGGGCAGAGAAAACATTCAGTACTTC

clone_size: NA
j_call: TRBJ2-2
v_call: TRBV4-2
d_call: NA
cdr3_aa: CASSRLPGEANTGELFF
cdr3_nt: TGTGCCAGCAGCCGACTACCTGGGGAAGCGAACACCGGGGAGCTGTTTTTT

clone_size: NA
j_call: TRBJ2-7
v_call: TRBV6-5
d_call: NA
cdr3_aa: CASGPGNSYEQYF
cdr3_nt: TGTGCCAGCGGCCCAGGGAACTCCTACGAGCAGTACTTC

clone_size: NA
j_call: TRBJ1-3
v_call: TRBV5-1
d_call: NA
cdr3_aa: CASSRTVGGNTIYF
cdr3_nt: TGCGCCAGCAGCCGAACAGTGGGTGGAAACACCATATATTTT

clone_size: few
j_call: TRBJ1-3
v_call: TRBV11-2
d_call: NA
cdr3_aa: CASSANSQGWGNTIYF
cdr3_nt: TGTGCCAGCAGCGCCAATTCACAGGGATGGGGAAACACCATATATTTT

clone_size: NA
j_call: TRBJ2-6
v_call: TRBV4-1
d_call: NA
cdr3_aa: CASSRTAVSGANVLTF
cdr3_nt: TGCGCCAGCAGCCGCACCGCAGTATCTGGGGCCAACGTCCTGACTTTC

clone_size: once
j_call: TRBJ2-1
v_call: TRBV11-1
d_call: TRBD1
cdr3_aa: CASSYTGTAGWNEQFF
cdr3_nt: TGTGCCAGCAGCTATACCGGGACAGCAGGGTGGAATGAGCAGTTCTTC

clone_size: few
j_call: TRBJ1-2
v_call: TRBV6-5
d_call: NA
cdr3_aa: CASSPAAGQGYTF
cdr3_nt: TGTGCCAGCAGTCCGGCCGCGGGTCAGGGCTACACCTTC

clone_size: NA
j_call: TRBJ1-4
v_call: TRBV2
d_call: NA
cdr3_aa: CASRAGRTNEKLFF
cdr3_nt: TGTGCCAGCAGGGCGGGACGGACTAATGAAAAACTGTTTTTT